Listed below are T cell receptor beta chains from one sample, sequenced in a study of control samples from healthy donors and cancer patients. Data came from immunoSEQ multiplex PCR; TCRdb stores just in-frame clones and leaves some out. The sample yields around 160,000 clones, roughly 93% seen once. The sample comprised blood. The receptors were sampled from a man younger than 30 in good health. The CDR3 runs from the conserved cysteine through the conserved F or W. A D gene is named only where the DNA matches it firmly.

J: TRBJ1-4
length: 15
V: TRBV3-1/TRBV3-2
D: TRBD1
CDR3: CASSQGTGDNEKLFF

J: TRBJ2-7
length: 14
V: TRBV5-6
D: .
CDR3: CASSSSGSSYEQYF

J: TRBJ1-6
length: 16
V: TRBV19
D: TRBD1
CDR3: CASSDREKPYNSPLHF

J: TRBJ1-3
length: 17
V: TRBV10-2
D: TRBD1
CDR3: CASSENFKGAEGNTIYF

J: TRBJ1-5
length: 15
V: TRBV28
D: .
CDR3: CASRPGTEGVLAQHF

J: TRBJ2-1
length: 17
V: TRBV5-6
D: TRBD2
CDR3: CASRRDPQGLANNEQFF

J: TRBJ2-3
length: 16
V: TRBV4-3
D: TRBD2
CDR3: CASSLLAGGPSDTQYF

J: TRBJ1-2
length: 18
V: TRBV12-5
D: TRBD1
CDR3: CASGSTRDRVFSPYGYTF

J: TRBJ1-2
length: 15
V: TRBV19
D: TRBD1
CDR3: CASSRARDRDPGYTF

J: TRBJ2-1
length: 16
V: TRBV4-1
D: TRBD2
CDR3: CASSQAGGSSYNEQFF

J: TRBJ2-3
length: 16
V: TRBV5-1
D: .
CDR3: CASSSNRDKGTDTQYF

J: TRBJ2-1
length: 14
V: TRBV11-3
D: .
CDR3: CASSLDYRGNEQFF

J: TRBJ1-5
length: 17
V: TRBV19
D: TRBD1
CDR3: CASSTWSRDRDNQPQHF

J: TRBJ2-1
length: 14
V: TRBV27
D: .
CDR3: CASASLLGGAEQFF

J: TRBJ2-1
length: 14
V: TRBV5-1
D: .
CDR3: CASSYSGAYNEQFF

J: TRBJ1-1
length: 15
V: TRBV19
D: .
CDR3: CASTFHREKNTEAFF

J: TRBJ2-7
length: 13
V: TRBV9
D: .
CDR3: CASSVGTAYEQYF

J: TRBJ2-2
length: 14
V: TRBV30
D: .
CDR3: CAWSPGTNTGELFF

J: TRBJ2-7
length: 17
V: TRBV29-1
D: .
CDR3: CSVWAPDTGTSSYEQYF

J: TRBJ2-7
length: 15
V: TRBV30
D: TRBD1
CDR3: CAWSIQGAAINEQYF